This T cell receptor (beta chain) was identified during a study of T-cell reconstitution after alpha-beta-depleted transplantation in children. This clonotype was seen ten or more times. Unique molecular identifiers were incorporated into the prepared TCRbeta library. TCRdb reanalysed the PCR reads using MiXCR and keeps one entry per CDR3 protein. The sample contains a few hundred thousand distinct CDR3 sequences, 20% of which appear only once. CDR1 DFQATT and CDR2 SNEGSKA come from the germline V gene (reference sequence). This CDR3 region has 21 residues. V was pared by 0 bases and J by 0 bases, with 15 bases of the junction left unmatched.

This chain uses TRBV20-1 with TRBJ2-6, with 9 nucleotides matching TRBD1. The input for sequencing was PBMCs from the stem cell graft donor, taken from the stem cell graft. The TCR comes from a human donor who donated a stem cell graft to a child with acute myeloid leukemia. The DNA for the CDR3 is TGCAGTGCTAGAGACCCAGGGGAAAGGACAGGGGTTCCCTCTGGGGCCAACGTCCTGACTTTC. Translation: CSARDPGERTGVPSGANVLTF.